This record covers a single T cell receptor beta chain. The antigen is unknown. CDR1 is GTSNPN and CDR2 is SVGIG in the germline V gene (reference sequence). The CDR3 spans 13 residues. Trimming took 3 bases from V and 9 from J; bases not matched to a gene: 2. Extraction and reverse transcription of RNA yielded cDNA as the sequencing template. Method: immunoSEQ multiplex PCR; TCRdb's copy keeps in-frame clones and lacks some. Of hundreds of thousands of clones listed, approximately 65% were seen once; the top ten hold around 1.2%. As for treatment: oral pan-JAK inhibitor, 5-10 mg twice daily. In alopecia areata patients, both lesional scalp punch biopsies and peripheral blood were collected. Separation by sorting yielded CD4+ and CD8+ T cells from PBMCs. The data belong to a study of CD8+ T cells in alopecia areata. The overall study: Among treated patients, oral tofacitinib was administered at 5 to 10 mg twice daily. Study outcomes and limitations: Because one nonresponder was included, the link of baseline CD8+ expansion to response is considered uncertain.

J is TRBJ1-6 and V is TRBV30, with 10 nucleotides matching TRBD1. This clonotype originated in a human donor with alopecia areata. This specimen consisted of CD4+ T cells sorted from blood, obtained at roughly week 45, from a patient treated with tofacitinib. The DNA for the CDR3 is TGTGCCTGGAGCCGGGACAGGGGTTCACCCCTCCACTTT. Protein: CAWSRDRGSPLHF.